The 29 T cell receptor beta chains below come from one sample, sequenced in a study of response to subunit inactivated influenza vaccine. TCRdb re-called the RT-PCR reads with MiXCR, one entry per CDR3 protein. The sample holds roughly 780,000 distinct CDR3 sequences, around 20% seen once. Sample: PBMCs from blood, taken more than 4 days after vaccination. Source of these receptors: a man in his fifties or sixties who received an inactivated influenza vaccine.

This clonotype was recorded a few times. J is TRBJ2-1 and V is TRBV5-1; 9 nucleotides agree with TRBD2. Trimming at V came to 2 bases and at J to 6 bases, leaving 9 bases not matched to a gene. This CDR3 comprises 16 residues. Germline V gene data show CDR1 as SGHRS and CDR2 as YFSETQ. CDR3 amino acids: CASSLATSGSINEQFF. In DNA, the CDR3 is TGCGCCAGCAGCTTAGCTACTAGCGGGTCTATCAATGAGCAGTTCTTC.

The gene calls are TRBV12-3 or TRBV12-4 and TRBJ2-7, with 8 bases that match TRBD2. This CDR3 is 15 amino acids long. V gave up 4 bases and J gave up 4 bases; unmatched junction bases: 9. The CDR3: CASSYYSGIAYEQYF. The CDR3 coding sequence is TGTGCCAGCAGTTACTATAGCGGGATCGCGTACGAGCAGTACTTC.

The chain has TRBV9 and TRBJ2-1, with 7 bases matching TRBD2. Germline loops: CDR1 SGDLS, CDR2 YYNGEE. Unmatched junction bases numbered 10, after V lost 0 bases and J lost 4 bases. The CDR3 runs to 17 residues. CDR3 amino acids: CASSVAGRATGYNEQFF. The CDR3 bases are TGTGCCAGCAGCGTAGCGGGGAGGGCCACCGGATACAATGAGCAGTTCTTC.

This clonotype was seen a few times. This sequence joins TRBV7-8 and TRBJ2-2; D not resolved. V gave up 2 bases and J gave up 6 bases, with 7 bases separating them. The CDR3 loop spans 13 amino acids. Germline V gene sequence: CDR1 SGHVS, CDR2 FQNEAQ. Here the CDR3 reads CASSLWTSGELFF. The CDR3 DNA reads TGTGCCAGCAGCTTATGGACCTCCGGGGAGCTGTTTTTT.

J is TRBJ2-5 and V is TRBV20-1; no clear D gene. Germline-derived CDR1 and CDR2 are DFQATT and SNEGSKA (reference sequence). This CDR3 is 11 amino acids long. Between the trimmed V and J ends, which lost 6 bases and 3 bases, there was a span of 8 bases. CDR3 coding DNA: TGCAGTGCCATTCCCGAAGAGACCCAGTACTTC. Protein product: CSAIPEETQYF.

This clonotype was observed a handful of times. This chain connects TRBV9 to TRBJ2-1; TRBD2 agrees at 8 bases. The CDR3 length is 19 residues. Germline V lookup: CDR1 SGDLS, CDR2 YYNGEE. V lost 2 bases, J lost 5 bases, and 18 bases stayed unmatched. CDR3 in DNA: TGTGCCAGCAGCGTCAGCCATCAGAGCGGGAGCGTTCTAGACAATGAGCAGTTCTTC. This codes for CASSVSHQSGSVLDNEQFF.

This clonotype was detected only a few times. V usage is TRBV20-1 and J usage is TRBJ2-1; tentative D call: TRBD2 (7 bases). Trimming took off 5 bases at V and 0 bases at J, with 14 bases between the two ends. Per germline, CDR1 DFQATT and CDR2 SNEGSKA (reference sequence). This CDR3 has 15 residues. The CDR3 region has the DNA TGCAGTGCTCAAAGGGGGGGTAGCTCCTACAATGAGCAGTTCTTC. It yields the protein CSAQRGGSSYNEQFF.

This chain uses TRBV20-1 with TRBJ2-7, with a tentative D call TRBD1 (5 bases). This CDR3 region has 16 residues. Germline V CDR1 and CDR2: DFQATT, SNEGSKA (reference sequence). V lost 1 base and J 9 bases, leaving 25 bases between the germline ends. CDR3 amino acids: CSARVRTRVLGNAQYF. DNA for the CDR3: TGCAGTGCTAGAGTTAGGACACGGGTATTAGGTAACGCGCAGTACTTC.

This clonotype was detected ten times or more. This chain uses TRBV29-1 with TRBJ2-7; 10 nucleotides line up with TRBD1. The CDR3 runs 15 residues. The ends lost 6 bases at V and 2 bases at J; junction bases unmatched: 10. Germline assignment: CDR1 SQVTM and CDR2 ANQGSEA. The CDR3 DNA follows: TGCAGCGTCGAGGGTCGGACAGGGGGGACCTACGAGCAGTACTTC. Encoded protein: CSVEGRTGGTYEQYF.

This clonotype has more than one count but fewer than ten. The chain couples TRBV5-5 to TRBJ2-3; D is uncertain. The germline gives CDR1 SGHKS, CDR2 YYEKEE (reference sequence). Trimming took off 4 bases at V and 6 bases at J, with 9 bases between the two ends. This CDR3 is 12 amino acids long. This chain's CDR3 is CASSLPLDTQYF. CDR3 in DNA: TGTGCCAGCAGCCTGCCGTTGGATACGCAGTATTTT.

There are a few counts of this clonotype. The chain is built from TRBV6-2 or TRBV6-3 and TRBJ1-2, with D tentatively TRBD1 (5 bases). The CDR3 is 15 amino acids. Germline CDR1 and CDR2: MNHEY and SVGEGT. The V gene lost 4 bases and the J gene lost 2 bases, with 14 bases spanning the gap. CDR3 in amino acids: CASSSRARENYGYTF. CDR3 in DNA: TGTGCCAGCAGTTCGCGAGCCAGGGAGAACTATGGCTACACCTTC.

This chain links TRBV7-8 with TRBJ2-7; TRBD2 matches 10 bases. Trimming cost V 3 bases and J 3 bases; bases outside gene matches: 5. The CDR3 consists of 15 residues. CDR1 and CDR2 from the germline V gene are SGHVS and FQNEAQ. Here the CDR3 reads CASSFLAGDHYEQYF. CDR3 bases: TGTGCCAGCAGCTTCCTAGCGGGGGACCACTACGAGCAGTACTTC.

The chain has TRBV10-3 and TRBJ2-7, with TRBD1 matching 8 bases. V was pared by 3 bases and J by 1 base, with 2 bases of the junction left unmatched. The CDR3 runs 14 residues. Germline-derived CDR1 and CDR2 are ENHRY and SYGVKD. The CDR3 sequence: CAISEQGVSYEQYF. The DNA of the CDR3 is TGTGCCATCAGTGAACAGGGGGTTTCCTACGAGCAGTACTTC.

This clonotype was counted at least ten times. The chain links TRBV7-2 to TRBJ1-6; D gene uncertain. V was pared by 4 bases and J by 9 bases, with 16 bases between. CDR1 and CDR2 (germline): SGHTA, FQGNSA. The CDR3 totals 15 residues. The CDR3 DNA reads TGTGCCAGCAGCTCTATTAATAGTCCAGGTTCACCCCTCCACTTT. Amino acid sequence: CASSSINSPGSPLHF.

In this sample, this clonotype turned up a few times. The J gene is TRBJ1-1, the V gene TRBV5-1; D is unresolved. Germline V lookup: CDR1 SGHRS, CDR2 YFSETQ. The CDR3 runs 13 residues. Trimming removed 8 bases at V and 2 bases at J, with 13 bases between. In DNA form, the CDR3 reads TGCGCCAGTGCGGCGGCCGTCAACACTGAAGCTTTCTTT. This gives the protein CASAAAVNTEAFF.

With respect to this clonotype: A read error may account for a junction end that differs from germline. V is TRBV27 and J is TRBJ1-5, with 7 bases matching TRBD1. The CDR3 loop spans 11 amino acids. Germline assignment: CDR1 MNHEY and CDR2 SMNVEV (reference sequence). The CDR3 DNA follows: TGCGCGCACAGGGGAAATCAGCCCCAGCATTTT. This codes for CAHRGNQPQHF.

This clonotype was recorded many times. This sequence joins TRBV5-1 and TRBJ1-2, with D tentatively TRBD1 (5 bases). CDR3 length: 16 residues. CDR1 is SGHRS and CDR2 is YFSETQ in the germline V gene. Trimming took 3 bases from V and 0 from J, leaving 15 bases between them. CDR3 sequence: CASSSPAGKTNYGYTF. The CDR3 DNA follows: TGCGCCAGCAGCTCCCCGGCAGGGAAGACTAACTATGGCTACACCTTC.

This clonotype was counted only a few times. The chain is built from TRBV21-1 and TRBJ1-6; TRBD1 is the table's D call, not checked against the DNA. TRBV21-1 is a documented pseudogene. The CDR3 covers 14 residues. This chain's CDR3 is CASSKGQGFSPLHF. CDR3 nucleotide sequence: TGTGCCAGCAGCAAAGGACAGGGGTTTTCACCCCTCCACTTT.

CDR3: CASSLNSFETQYF. In DNA form, the CDR3 reads TGCGCCAGCAGCTTGAATAGCTTCGAGACCCAGTACTTC. This chain joins TRBV5-1 and TRBJ2-5, with D unclear. V lost 1 base and J 5 bases, leaving 9 bases between the germline ends. The CDR3 extends over 13 amino acids. Germline V gene lookup returns CDR1 SGHRS and CDR2 YFSETQ.

The chain joins TRBV20-1 to TRBJ2-1, with D unresolved. This CDR3 contains 12 residues. V lost 5 bases and J lost 5, with 10 bases in between. In germline, CDR1 is DFQATT, CDR2 SNEGSKA (reference sequence). CDR3 coding DNA: TGCAGTGCTCTCGCGAGCCACAATGAGCAGTTCTTC. Translation gives CSALASHNEQFF.

This clonotype has a count of ten or more. The rearrangement joins TRBV9 to TRBJ2-1; 10 bases align to TRBD1. CDR1 is SGDLS and CDR2 is YYNGEE in the germline V gene. The CDR3 runs 14 residues. V lost 3 bases to trimming and J lost 11 bases; unmatched junction nucleotides: 8. CDR3 in DNA: TGTGCCAGCAGCGCGGGGACAGGGGCTATGCAGCAGTTCTTC. It codes for CASSAGTGAMQQFF.

V and J are TRBV6-2 or TRBV6-3 and TRBJ2-4, with TRBD1 matching over 7 bases. The germline CDR1 and CDR2 sequences are MNHEY and SVGEGT. V shed 6 bases and J 1 base; nucleotides not matched to a gene: 15. The CDR3 contains 18 residues. CDR3 sequence reads: CASSPTRGTAYAKNIQYF. The DNA for the CDR3 is TGTGCCAGCAGCCCTACCAGGGGGACCGCCTACGCCAAAAACATTCAGTACTTC.

This clonotype was detected a few times. The gene calls are TRBV4-3 and TRBJ2-3; D uncertain. The CDR3 is 16 residues long. The V end was cut by 2 bases, the J end by 0 bases, with 12 bases between. Germline V gene data show CDR1 as LGHNA and CDR2 as YSLEER. This chain's CDR3 is CASSQRGPASTDTQYF. The DNA for the CDR3 is TGCGCCAGCAGCCAACGTGGCCCAGCTAGCACAGATACGCAGTATTTT.

The rearrangement uses TRBV20-1 and TRBJ2-1, with 8 bases aligning to TRBD2. Looked up from germline, CDR1 is DFQATT and CDR2 is SNEGSKA (reference sequence). CDR3 size: 16 residues. With V trimmed by 2 bases and J by 4 bases, 10 bases remained unmatched. The CDR3 spells CSARTREGPRYNEQFF. The CDR3 DNA reads TGCAGTGCTAGAACTCGGGAGGGCCCACGATACAATGAGCAGTTCTTC.

This clonotype came up a few times. The J gene is TRBJ2-1, the V gene TRBV7-2; 10 positions match TRBD2. CDR1 is SGHTA and CDR2 is FQGNSA in the germline V gene. V dropped 1 base and J dropped 13; count of bases not matched to a gene: 4. The CDR3 runs 13 residues. CDR3 nucleotides: TGTGCCAGCAGCTTAGAGAGCGGGAGGGACCAGTTCTTC. Its translation is CASSLESGRDQFF.

A few counts support this clonotype. This chain links TRBV12-3 or TRBV12-4 with TRBJ2-7; D could derive from TRBD1 or TRBD2 (5 bases each). The CDR3 has 13 residues. The germline V and J ends were trimmed by 3 bases and 10 bases, with 16 bases remaining between them. For the CDR3, the DNA is TGTGCCAGCAGTTTCTCGATGATGGGGGTACAGTACTTC. Encoded protein: CASSFSMMGVQYF.

This clonotype has a handful of counts. V usage is TRBV5-6 and J usage is TRBJ2-7; D is perhaps TRBD1 or TRBD2 (5 bases each). The CDR3 runs 15 residues. CDR1 is SGHDT and CDR2 is YYEEEE in the germline V gene. Trimming shortened V by 1 base and J by 3 bases, and 14 bases separated the two germline ends. The CDR3 DNA sequence: TGTGCCAGCAGCTTGTTGGCAGGGAGAAACTACGAGCAGTACTTC. Translation gives CASSLLAGRNYEQYF.

V usage is TRBV7-8 and J usage is TRBJ1-5, with D possibly TRBD1 on 6 matching bases. This CDR3 contains 15 residues. Between the trimmed V and J ends, which lost 2 bases and 5 bases, there was a span of 13 bases. Germline CDR1 and CDR2: SGHVS and FQNEAQ. The CDR3 loop reads CASSLFGGEHQPQHF. CDR3 coding DNA: TGTGCCAGCAGCTTATTCGGGGGCGAGCATCAGCCCCAGCATTTT.

This chain links TRBV2 with TRBJ2-5; possible D gene TRBD2, 5 bases. This CDR3 spans 15 amino acids. Trimming took off 6 bases at V and 5 bases at J, with 19 bases between the two ends. From germline, CDR1 is SNHLY and CDR2 FYNNEI. The CDR3 reads CASRLTTRGMETQYF. The CDR3 coding sequence is TGTGCCAGCAGACTCACGACAAGAGGGATGGAGACCCAGTACTTC.